This entry is about one T cell receptor (beta chain). Generated by immunoSEQ multiplex PCR, the TCRdb table keeps only in-frame clones and is missing some. The sample records tens of thousands of clones, about 85% being singletons. The sample originates from a study of blood T cell repertoires in COVID-19. Sample: peripheral blood. The receptor's source is an elderly man with acute or convalescent COVID-19.

CDR3 residues: CASNQGQSYNEQFF. CDR3 nucleotide sequence: TGTGCCAGCAATCAGGGGCAGTCCTACAATGAGCAGTTCTTC. The chain carries TRBV6-5 and TRBJ2-1; the D gene is possibly TRBD1 (6 bases). Trimming removed 7 bases from V and 1 base from J, with 11 bases in between. CDR1 and CDR2 from the germline V gene are MNHEY and SVGAGI. This CDR3 spans 14 amino acids.